The TCR beta chain described here comes from a study of blood T cells in healthy people across ages. In regard to this clonotype: The antigen is undetermined.

The CDR3 is made up of 11 amino acids. Trimming pared 6 bases from V and 7 bases from J, leaving 6 bases between. Per the germline V gene, CDR1 is MNHNY and CDR2 is SVGAGI (reference sequence). Notes on the study in general: Possibly confounding the expanded clonotype changes was the fact that donor CMV status was unknown. Diversity of TCR beta per million T cells declined in a roughly linear way with age.

Through a sample-barcoded 5' primer and a J-beta primer mix, a second PCR was run for roughly 7 to 11 cycles. TCRdb processed the 5' RACE reads anew with MiXCR; each CDR3 protein has one entry. The sample includes some 1.6 million distinct CDR3 sequences, about 35% of them seen just once. The TCR originated in a woman aged 25 to 39 in good health. The rearrangement links TRBV6-6 to TRBJ2-2; no clear D. The sample was blood. The CDR3 sequence: CASSLNGELFF. CDR3 coding DNA: TGTGCCAGCAGCCTAAACGGGGAGCTGTTTTTT.